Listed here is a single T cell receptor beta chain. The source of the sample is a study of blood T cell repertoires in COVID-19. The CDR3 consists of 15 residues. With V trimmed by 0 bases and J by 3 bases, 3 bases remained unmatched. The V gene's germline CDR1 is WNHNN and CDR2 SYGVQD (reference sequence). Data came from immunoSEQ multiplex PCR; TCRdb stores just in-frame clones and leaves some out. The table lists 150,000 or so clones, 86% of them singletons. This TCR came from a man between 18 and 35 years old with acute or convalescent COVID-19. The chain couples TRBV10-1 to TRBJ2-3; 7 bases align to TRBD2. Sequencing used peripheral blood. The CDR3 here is CASSESPGGTDTQYF. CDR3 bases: TGCGCCAGCAGTGAGTCCCCGGGGGGTACAGATACGCAGTATTTT.